One sample yielded the 11 T cell receptor beta chains listed below, sequenced in a study of human T cells and chemical hapten exposure. TCRdb reanalysed the RACE reads using MiXCR and keeps one entry per CDR3 protein. The sample includes 300,000 to 450,000 distinct CDR3 sequences, roughly 5% of them seen just once. Regarding time point: pre-sensitization, week 0. As for treatment: therapeutic diphenylcyclopropenone sensitization with weekly scalp DPC. The sequenced sample was whole blood, obtained in connection with sensitization to the hapten diphenylcyclopropenone (DPC). Receptors were obtained from a woman aged 45-60 years with alopecia areata. Some clones in this sample may be carry-over from other donors' samples.

This clonotype was seen more than once but under ten times. The chain links TRBV2 to TRBJ2-3, with TRBD2 identical over 14 bases. The CDR3 has 14 amino acids. Germline V gives CDR1 SNHLY, CDR2 FYNNEI. V gave up 6 bases and J gave up 8 bases; unmatched junction bases: 4. CDR3 DNA sequence: TGTGCCAGCAGGACTAGCGGGAGGGCCGGTACGCAGTATTTT. Amino acids: CASRTSGRAGTQYF.

This clonotype was observed a few times. The chain uses TRBV10-3 and TRBJ1-1; tentatively, D is TRBD1 (6 bases). Between the trimmed V and J ends, which lost 7 bases and 3 bases, there was a span of 12 bases. The CDR3 sequence is 13 residues long. Germline V gene data show CDR1 as ENHRY and CDR2 as SYGVKD. The CDR3 loop reads CAITAEGDTEAFF. CDR3 coding DNA: TGTGCCATCACTGCTGAGGGGGACACTGAAGCTTTCTTT.

This clonotype showed up just a few times. V is TRBV6-1 and J is TRBJ2-5; 7 nucleotides align to TRBD1. CDR3 length: 13 amino acids. The ends lost 4 bases at V and 5 bases at J; junction bases unmatched: 4. CDR1 and CDR2 from the germline V gene are MNHNS and SASEGT. The CDR3: CASSGDRVETQYF. The CDR3 bases are TGTGCCAGCAGTGGTGACAGGGTGGAGACCCAGTACTTC.

The genes are TRBV5-1 and TRBJ1-1; 11 bases line up with TRBD1. Germline V gene lookup returns CDR1 SGHRS and CDR2 YFSETQ. Unmatched junction bases numbered 5, after V lost 5 bases and J lost 8 bases. The CDR3 consists of 13 residues. CDR3 amino acids: CASRGGTGGEAFF. In nucleotides, the CDR3 is TGCGCCAGCAGGGGTGGGACAGGGGGAGAAGCTTTCTTT.

The CDR3: CSARDLSGGNEQFF. In nucleotides, the CDR3 is TGCAGTGCTAGAGATTTGTCAGGGGGCAATGAGCAGTTCTTC. V usage is TRBV20-1 and J usage is TRBJ2-1; 7 positions agree with TRBD1. Germline V gives CDR1 DFQATT, CDR2 SNEGSKA (reference sequence). This CDR3 has 14 residues. Trimming cost V 0 bases and J 6 bases; bases outside gene matches: 5.

The table lists this clonotype with many counts. The chain carries TRBV9 and TRBJ2-3; tentatively, D is TRBD2 (6 bases). Trimming pared 0 bases from V and 9 bases from J, leaving 23 bases between. CDR1 and CDR2 (germline): SGDLS, YYNGEE. The CDR3 loop spans 17 amino acids. DNA for the CDR3: TGTGCCAGCAGCGTAGGTAATGCGGGATCCCCGTGGAGCACGCAGTATTTT. Its translation is CASSVGNAGSPWSTQYF.

This clonotype was detected ten times or more. J is TRBJ2-1 and V is TRBV7-2; D is unresolved. CDR3 length: 15 residues. Germline V gene lookup returns CDR1 SGHTA and CDR2 FQGNSA. Trimming removed 1 base from V and 4 bases from J, with 11 bases in between. The CDR3 loop reads CASSLGFGYYNEQFF. CDR3 bases: TGTGCCAGCAGCTTAGGGTTCGGGTATTACAATGAGCAGTTCTTC.

This clonotype was picked up a small number of times. V is TRBV12-3 or TRBV12-4 and J is TRBJ2-2; TRBD1 matches 8 bases. The CDR3 has 15 residues. The V gene end was trimmed by 6 bases and the J gene end by 5 bases; junction bases not matched to a gene: 8. The CDR3 nucleotides are TGTGCCAGCAGACAAGGGACAGGAAGTACCGGGGAGCTGTTTTTT. The encoded protein is CASRQGTGSTGELFF.

This clonotype was detected ten times or more. The chain is built from TRBV6-5 and TRBJ2-3, with D perhaps TRBD1 (5 bases). Germline V gene data show CDR1 as MNHEY and CDR2 as SVGAGI. This CDR3 has 14 amino acids. Between the trimmed V and J ends, which lost 2 bases and 6 bases, there was a span of 12 bases. The DNA of the CDR3 is TGTGCCAGCAGTTACAGGGGCAGGGCCGATACGCAGTATTTT. This gives the protein CASSYRGRADTQYF.

This clonotype was seen ten or more times. CDR3 coding DNA: TGTGCCAGCAGTGAACTCCGACTAGCGGGATTGGCAGATACGCAGTATTTT. It yields the protein CASSELRLAGLADTQYF. The chain employs TRBV6-1 and TRBJ2-3, with 11 nucleotides matching TRBD2. This CDR3 has 17 residues. Trimming removed 2 bases from V and 4 bases from J; junction bases left unmatched: 8. Germline-derived CDR1 and CDR2 are MNHNS and SASEGT.

The chain couples TRBV12-3 or TRBV12-4 to TRBJ1-6; D possibly corresponds to TRBD1 (5 bases). Between the trimmed V and J ends, which lost 4 bases and 14 bases, there was a span of 18 bases. The CDR3 contains 14 residues. CDR3 loop: CASSWDGDLGALHF. The CDR3 bases are TGTGCCAGCAGTTGGGACGGGGATTTGGGGGCCCTCCACTTT.